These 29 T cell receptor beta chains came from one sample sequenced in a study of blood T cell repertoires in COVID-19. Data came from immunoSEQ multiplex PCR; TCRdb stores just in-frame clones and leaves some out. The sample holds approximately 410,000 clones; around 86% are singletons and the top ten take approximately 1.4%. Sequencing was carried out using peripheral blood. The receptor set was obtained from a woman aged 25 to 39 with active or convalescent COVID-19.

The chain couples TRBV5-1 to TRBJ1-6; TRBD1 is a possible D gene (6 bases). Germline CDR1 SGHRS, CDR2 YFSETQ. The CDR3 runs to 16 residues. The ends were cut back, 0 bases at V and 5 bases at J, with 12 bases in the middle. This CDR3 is CASSLGPRDNNSPLHF. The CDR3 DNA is TGCGCCAGCAGCTTGGGCCCTCGGGACAATAATTCACCCCTCCACTTT.

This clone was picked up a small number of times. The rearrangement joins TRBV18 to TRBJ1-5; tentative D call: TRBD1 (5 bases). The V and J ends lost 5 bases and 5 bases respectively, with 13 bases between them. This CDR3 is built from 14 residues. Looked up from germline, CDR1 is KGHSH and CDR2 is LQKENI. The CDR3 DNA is TGTGCCAGCTCAAGTGGGGACTCGGATCAGCCCCAGCATTTT. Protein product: CASSSGDSDQPQHF. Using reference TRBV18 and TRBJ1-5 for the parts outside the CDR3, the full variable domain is NAGVMQNPRHLVRRRGQEARLRCSPMKGHSHVYWYRQLPEEGLKFMVYLQKENIIDESGMPKERFSAEFPKEGPSILRIQQVVRGDSAAYFCASSSGDSDQPQHFGDGTRLSIL.

The CDR3 loop reads CASSWTGEFVYGYTF. CDR3 sequence (DNA): TGTGCCAGCAGTTGGACAGGGGAATTCGTGTATGGCTACACCTTC. The chain joins TRBV28 to TRBJ1-2, with 9 bases that match TRBD1. The CDR3 length is 15 residues. V gave up 4 bases and J gave up 5 bases; unmatched junction bases: 8. Germline CDR1 MDHEN, CDR2 SYDVKM.

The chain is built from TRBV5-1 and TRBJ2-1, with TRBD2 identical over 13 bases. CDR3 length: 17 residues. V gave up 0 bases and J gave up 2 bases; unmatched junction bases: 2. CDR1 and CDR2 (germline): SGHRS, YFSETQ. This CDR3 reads CASSLGTSGGPYNEQFF. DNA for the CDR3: TGCGCCAGCAGCTTGGGGACTAGCGGGGGACCCTACAATGAGCAGTTCTTC.

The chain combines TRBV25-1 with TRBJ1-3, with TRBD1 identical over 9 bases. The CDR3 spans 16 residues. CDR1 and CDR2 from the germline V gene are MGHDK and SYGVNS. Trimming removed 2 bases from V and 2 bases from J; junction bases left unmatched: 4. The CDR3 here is CASSEVRTGAGNTIYF. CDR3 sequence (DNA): TGTGCCAGCAGTGAAGTAAGGACAGGGGCTGGAAACACCATATATTTT.

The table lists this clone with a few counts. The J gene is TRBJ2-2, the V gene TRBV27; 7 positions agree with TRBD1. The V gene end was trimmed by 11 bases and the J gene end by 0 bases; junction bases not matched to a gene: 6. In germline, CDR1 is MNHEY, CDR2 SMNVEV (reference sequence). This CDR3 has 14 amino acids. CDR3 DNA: TGTGCCGCTAGGGGACAGCCGAACACCGGGGAGCTGTTTTTT. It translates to CAARGQPNTGELFF.

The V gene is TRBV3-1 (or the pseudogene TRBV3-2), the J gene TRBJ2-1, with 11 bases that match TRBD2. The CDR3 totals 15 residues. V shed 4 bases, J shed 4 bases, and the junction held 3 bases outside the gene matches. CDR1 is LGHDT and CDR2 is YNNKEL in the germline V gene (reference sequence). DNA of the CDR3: TGTGCCAGCAGCCCCAGACTAGCGGGGTACAATGAGCAGTTCTTC. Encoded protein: CASSPRLAGYNEQFF.

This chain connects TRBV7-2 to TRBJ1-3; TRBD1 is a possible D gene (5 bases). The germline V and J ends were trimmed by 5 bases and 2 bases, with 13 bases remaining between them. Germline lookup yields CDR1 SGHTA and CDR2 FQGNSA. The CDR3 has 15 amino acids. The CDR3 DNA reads TGTGCCAGCAGCCCGGGGGTCGCACCTGGAAACACCATATATTTT. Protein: CASSPGVAPGNTIYF.

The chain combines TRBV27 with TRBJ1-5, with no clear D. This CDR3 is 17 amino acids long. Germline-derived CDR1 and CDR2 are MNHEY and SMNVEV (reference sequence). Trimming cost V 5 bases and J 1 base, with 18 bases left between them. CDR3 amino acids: CASSALGSPWSNQPQHF. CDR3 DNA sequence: TGTGCCAGCAGTGCCCTGGGCAGCCCATGGAGCAATCAGCCCCAGCATTTT.

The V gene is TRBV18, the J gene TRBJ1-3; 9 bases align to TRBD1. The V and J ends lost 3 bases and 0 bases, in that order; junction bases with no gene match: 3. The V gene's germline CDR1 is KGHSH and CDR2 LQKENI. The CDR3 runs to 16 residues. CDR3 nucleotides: TGTGCCAGCTCACCGACAGGGGGGGTCTCTGGAAACACCATATATTTT. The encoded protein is CASSPTGGVSGNTIYF.

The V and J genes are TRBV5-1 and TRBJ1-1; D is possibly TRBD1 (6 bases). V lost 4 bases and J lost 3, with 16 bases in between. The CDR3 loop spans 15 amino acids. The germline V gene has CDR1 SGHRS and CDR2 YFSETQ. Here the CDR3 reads CASSADRASDTEAFF. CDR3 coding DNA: TGCGCCAGCAGCGCGGACAGAGCCTCGGACACTGAAGCTTTCTTT.

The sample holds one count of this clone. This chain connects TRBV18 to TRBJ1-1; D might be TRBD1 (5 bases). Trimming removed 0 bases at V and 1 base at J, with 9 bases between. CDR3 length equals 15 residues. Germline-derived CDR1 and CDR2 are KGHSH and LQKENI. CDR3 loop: CASSPPFRGNTEAFF. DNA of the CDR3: TGTGCCAGCTCACCACCGTTTAGGGGGAACACTGAAGCTTTCTTT. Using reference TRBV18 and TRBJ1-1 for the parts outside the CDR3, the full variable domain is NAGVMQNPRHLVRRRGQEARLRCSPMKGHSHVYWYRQLPEEGLKFMVYLQKENIIDESGMPKERFSAEFPKEGPSILRIQQVVRGDSAAYFCASSPPFRGNTEAFFGQGTRLTVV.

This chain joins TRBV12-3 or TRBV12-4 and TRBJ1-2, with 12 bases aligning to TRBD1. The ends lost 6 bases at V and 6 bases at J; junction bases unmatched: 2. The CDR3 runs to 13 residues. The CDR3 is CASRRDRGHGYTF. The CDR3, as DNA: TGTGCCAGCAGGCGGGACAGGGGGCATGGCTACACCTTC.

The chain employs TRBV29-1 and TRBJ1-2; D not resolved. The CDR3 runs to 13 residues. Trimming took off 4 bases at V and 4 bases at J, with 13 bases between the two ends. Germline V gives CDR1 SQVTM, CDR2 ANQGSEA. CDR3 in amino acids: CSVGGAEIYGYTF. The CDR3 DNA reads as TGCAGCGTTGGAGGAGCGGAGATCTATGGCTACACCTTC.

Here the CDR3 reads CASSHGLYEQYF. CDR3 nucleotides: TGTGCCAGCAGCCATGGACTCTACGAGCAGTACTTC. V is TRBV3-1 (or the pseudogene TRBV3-2) and J is TRBJ2-7, with D perhaps matching TRBD2 (5 bases). V gave up 3 bases and J gave up 3 bases, with 6 bases separating them. CDR3 length: 12 residues. The germline V gene encodes CDR1 LGHDT and CDR2 YNNKEL (reference sequence).

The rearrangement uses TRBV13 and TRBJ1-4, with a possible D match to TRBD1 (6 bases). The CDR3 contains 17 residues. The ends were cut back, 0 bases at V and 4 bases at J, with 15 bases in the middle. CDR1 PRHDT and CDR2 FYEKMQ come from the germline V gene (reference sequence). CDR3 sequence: CASSLGTTGMDNEKLFF. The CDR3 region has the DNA TGTGCCAGCAGCTTAGGCACCACAGGGATGGATAATGAAAAACTGTTTTTT.

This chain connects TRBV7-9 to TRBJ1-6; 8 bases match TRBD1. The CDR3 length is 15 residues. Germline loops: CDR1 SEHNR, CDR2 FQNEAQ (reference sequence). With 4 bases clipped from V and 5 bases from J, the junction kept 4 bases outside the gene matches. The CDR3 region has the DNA TGTGCCAGCAGCTCGGGGACAGGCCATAATTCACCCCTCCACTTT. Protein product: CASSSGTGHNSPLHF.

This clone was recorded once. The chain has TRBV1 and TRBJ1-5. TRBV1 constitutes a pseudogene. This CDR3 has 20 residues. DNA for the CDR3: TGCACCAGCAGCCAAGATCACAGGGACCCAGTACTCGGGGAGGGTCAGCCCCAGCATTTT. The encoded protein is CTSSQDHRDPVLGEGQPQHF.

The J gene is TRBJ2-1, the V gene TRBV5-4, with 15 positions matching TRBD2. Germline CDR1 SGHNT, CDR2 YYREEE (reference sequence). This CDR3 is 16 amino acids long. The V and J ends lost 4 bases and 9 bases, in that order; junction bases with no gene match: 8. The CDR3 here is CASSLPGTSGRIEQFF. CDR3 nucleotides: TGTGCCAGCAGCCTACCCGGGACTAGCGGGAGGATTGAGCAGTTCTTC.

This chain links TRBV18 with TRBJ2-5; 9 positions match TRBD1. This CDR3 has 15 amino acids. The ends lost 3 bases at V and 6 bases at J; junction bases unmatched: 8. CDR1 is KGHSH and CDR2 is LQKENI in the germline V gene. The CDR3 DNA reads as TGTGCCAGCTCACCCACCGGGACAGGGTCGAAGACCCAGTACTTC. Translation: CASSPTGTGSKTQYF.

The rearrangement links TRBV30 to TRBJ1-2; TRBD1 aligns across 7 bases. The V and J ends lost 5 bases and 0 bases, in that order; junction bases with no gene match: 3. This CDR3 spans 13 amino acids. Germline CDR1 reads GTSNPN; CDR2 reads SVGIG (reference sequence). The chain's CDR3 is CAWRDSSNYGYTF. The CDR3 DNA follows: TGTGCCTGGCGGGACAGCTCTAACTATGGCTACACCTTC.

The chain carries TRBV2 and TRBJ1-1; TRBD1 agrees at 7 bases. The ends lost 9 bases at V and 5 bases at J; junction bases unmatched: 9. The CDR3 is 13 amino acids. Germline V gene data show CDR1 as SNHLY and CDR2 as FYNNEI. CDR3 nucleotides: TGTGCCAGAAAACAGGGGATTGGTACTGAAGCTTTCTTT. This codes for CARKQGIGTEAFF.

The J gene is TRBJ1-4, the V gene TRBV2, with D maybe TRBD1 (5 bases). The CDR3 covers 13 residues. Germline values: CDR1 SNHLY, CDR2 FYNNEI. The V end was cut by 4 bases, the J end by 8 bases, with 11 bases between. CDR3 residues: CASSVQEREKLFF. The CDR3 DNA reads TGTGCCAGCAGTGTACAGGAAAGGGAAAAACTGTTTTTT.

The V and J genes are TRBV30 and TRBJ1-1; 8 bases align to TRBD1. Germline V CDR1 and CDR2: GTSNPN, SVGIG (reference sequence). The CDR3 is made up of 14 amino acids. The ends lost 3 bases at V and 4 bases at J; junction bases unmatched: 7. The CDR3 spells CAWRTGVFATEAFF. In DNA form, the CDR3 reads TGTGCCTGGAGGACAGGGGTCTTCGCCACTGAAGCTTTCTTT.

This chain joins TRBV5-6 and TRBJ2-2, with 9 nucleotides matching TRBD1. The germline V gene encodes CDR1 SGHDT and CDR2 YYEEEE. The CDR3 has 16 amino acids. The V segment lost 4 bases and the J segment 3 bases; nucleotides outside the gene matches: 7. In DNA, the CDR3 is TGTGCCAGCAGCGACGGGGGACAGGGCGACACCGGGGAGCTGTTTTTT. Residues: CASSDGGQGDTGELFF.

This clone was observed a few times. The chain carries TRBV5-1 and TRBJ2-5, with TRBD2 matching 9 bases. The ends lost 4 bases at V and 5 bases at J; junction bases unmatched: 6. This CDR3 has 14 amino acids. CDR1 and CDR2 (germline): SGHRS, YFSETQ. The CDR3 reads CASSILAGDETQYF. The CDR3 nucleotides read TGCGCCAGCAGCATACTAGCGGGCGACGAGACCCAGTACTTC.

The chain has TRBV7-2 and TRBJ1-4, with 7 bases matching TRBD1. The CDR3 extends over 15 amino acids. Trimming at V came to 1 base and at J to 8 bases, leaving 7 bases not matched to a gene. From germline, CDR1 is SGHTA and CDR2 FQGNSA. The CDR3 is CASSLDGRGNEKLFF. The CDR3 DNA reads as TGTGCCAGCAGCTTAGATGGCAGGGGGAACGAAAAACTGTTTTTT.

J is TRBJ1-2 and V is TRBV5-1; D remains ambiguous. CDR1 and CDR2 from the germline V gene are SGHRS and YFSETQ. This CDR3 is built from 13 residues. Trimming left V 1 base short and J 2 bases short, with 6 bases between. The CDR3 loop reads CASSLMQNYGYTF. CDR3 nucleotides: TGCGCCAGCAGCTTGATGCAGAACTATGGCTACACCTTC. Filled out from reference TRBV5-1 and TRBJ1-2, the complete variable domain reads KAGVTQTPRYLIKTRGQQVTLSCSPISGHRSVSWYQQTPGQGLQFLFEYFSETQRNKGNFPGRFSGRQFSNSRSEMNVSTLELGDSALYLCASSLMQNYGYTFGSGTRLTVV.

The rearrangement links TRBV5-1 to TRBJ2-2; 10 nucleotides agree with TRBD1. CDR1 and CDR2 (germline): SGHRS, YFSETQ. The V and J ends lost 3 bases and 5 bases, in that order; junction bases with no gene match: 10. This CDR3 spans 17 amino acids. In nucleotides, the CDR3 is TGCGCCAGCAGCTCCCCGCCGGACAGGGGGTATACCGGGGAGCTGTTTTTT. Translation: CASSSPPDRGYTGELFF.